One T cell receptor beta chain is described in this entry. This record comes from a study of blood T cell repertoires in COVID-19. The wider study: Researchers got acute and convalescent COVID-19 samples from the United States, Italy and Spain.

In the original processing: The assay estimated nucleated cells by amplifying reference gene primers. The assay was immunoSEQ multiplex PCR, and TCRdb's table has in-frame clones only and misses some. V and J calls and clone size follow that table, whereas D and trimming were derived from the DNA. In the table there are approximately 160,000 clones, about 84% of which are singletons. Cohorts were determined from participant-reported clinical history. Two negative PCRs, clearance, or symptom resolution were required of recovered Cohort 3 donors. This TCR came from a man in his forties or fifties who had recovered from COVID-19. The sequenced material came from PBMCs or T cells enriched from blood (not recorded which).

The DNA for the CDR3 is TGTGCCAGCAGCCCCAGGGGTGAGACCCAGTACTTC. Residues: CASSPRGETQYF. The chain couples TRBV3-1 (or the pseudogene TRBV3-2) to TRBJ2-5; D may be TRBD1 (6 bases). Germline assignment: CDR1 LGHDT and CDR2 YNNKEL (reference sequence). Trimming removed 4 bases at V and 5 bases at J, with 8 bases between. There are 12 residues in the CDR3.